This is a list of T cell receptor beta chains from one sample in a study of T cells in Graves' hyperthyroidism and ophthalmopathy. TCRdb reprocessed the multiplex PCR reads via MiXCR and lists one record per CDR3 protein. The data contain 750,000 to 900,000 distinct CDR3 sequences, 35% to 40% of them singletons. Sequencing input: blood. These receptors all stem from a man younger than 35 with Graves' hyperthyroidism. Both conserved end residues are part of each CDR3. Each record gives: V gene, J gene, D gene, CDR3 protein. The D gene is left open where the match is weak.

>TRBV29-1|TRBJ1-2|TRBD1
CSVGTGGSYGYTF
>TRBV29-1|TRBJ1-2|.
CSASEALGQGNYGYTF
>TRBV20-1|TRBJ1-2|TRBD1
CSAGRGTGQGGYGYTF
>TRBV2|TRBJ1-1|.
CASSQGKAFF
>TRBV7-9|TRBJ1-2|.
CASSLGQYPGYTF
>TRBV19|TRBJ1-5|TRBD1
CASSMDRVGQPQHF
>TRBV12-5|TRBJ1-6|.
CASGRAAGGGPLHF
>TRBV9|TRBJ2-7|.
CASSYSAGTYEQYF
>TRBV29-1|TRBJ2-7|.
CSVGTQHTYEQYF
>TRBV7-2|TRBJ1-5|.
CASSFGGSPSNQPQHF
>TRBV11-2|TRBJ2-5|.
CASSSLGGNQETQYF
>TRBV2|TRBJ1-6|.
CASSNSQRGSPLHF
>TRBV9|TRBJ1-1|.
CASSYSGRTNTEAFF
>TRBV5-4|TRBJ2-5|TRBD2
CASKTSELETQYF
>TRBV29-1|TRBJ2-7|.
CSVGGGTASEQYF
>TRBV2|TRBJ1-1|TRBD1
CASSDPGQGAHIEAFF
>TRBV29-1|TRBJ2-7|TRBD1
CSSYQGASYEQYF
>TRBV7-9|TRBJ1-1|.
CASRQNGGAFF
>TRBV6-4|TRBJ2-7|TRBD1
CASSDPGTGDHEQYF
>TRBV19|TRBJ1-2|.
CASPHPGPTLALF
>TRBV6-5|TRBJ1-1|.
CASSHTDGEAFF
>TRBV7-9|TRBJ1-6|.
CVSSQPGGNSPLHF
>TRBV7-2|TRBJ1-5|.
CASSATGISQPQHF
>TRBV15|TRBJ2-7|TRBD2
CATSSPSTSDEQYF
>TRBV29-1|TRBJ2-5|.
CSAGEAKETQYF
>TRBV29-1|TRBJ1-2|TRBD1
CSVRTGTLYGYTF
>TRBV20-1|TRBJ2-5|TRBD1
CSEPGQPGAQYF
>TRBV7-9|TRBJ1-5|.
CASSLGRRRDQPQHF
>TRBV20-1|TRBJ1-6|.
CSAREAADSSPLHF
>TRBV9|TRBJ1-2|TRBD1
CASSSTGPLGGYTF
>TRBV20-1|TRBJ1-1|.
CSATGLPGDTEAFF
>TRBV10-3|TRBJ2-3|TRBD2
CAISEGLAGATDTQYF
>TRBV7-2|TRBJ2-5|.
CASSSPGLAWRETQYF
>TRBV7-2|TRBJ1-4|.
CASSPPGETYNEKLFF
>TRBV4-1|TRBJ2-5|TRBD2
CASSQGLAGVMETQYF
>TRBV20-1|TRBJ1-6|.
CSATDATGNSPLHF
>TRBV25-1|TRBJ2-7|.
CASSEASGHEQYF
>TRBV20-1|TRBJ2-7|.
CSAIGGLGSEQYF
>TRBV9|TRBJ2-6|TRBD1
CASSVEPGQGLLSGANVLTF
>TRBV2|TRBJ2-7|.
CASSPAGRGPSYEQYF
>TRBV7-3|TRBJ2-6|.
CASTPSSGRGSGANVLTF
>TRBV2|TRBJ2-3|TRBD2
CASSEQPAGAQYF
>TRBV20-1|TRBJ1-5|.
CSARRTGTQPQHF